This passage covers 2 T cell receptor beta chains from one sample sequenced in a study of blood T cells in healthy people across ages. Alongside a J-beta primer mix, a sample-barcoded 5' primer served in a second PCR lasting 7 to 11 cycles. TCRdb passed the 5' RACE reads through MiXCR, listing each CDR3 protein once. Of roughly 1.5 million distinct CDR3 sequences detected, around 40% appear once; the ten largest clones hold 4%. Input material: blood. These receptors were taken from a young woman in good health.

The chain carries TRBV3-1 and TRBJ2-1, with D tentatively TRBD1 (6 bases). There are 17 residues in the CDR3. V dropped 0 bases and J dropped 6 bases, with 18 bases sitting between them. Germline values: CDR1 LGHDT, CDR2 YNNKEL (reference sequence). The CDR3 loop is CASSQDPREGVSNEQFF. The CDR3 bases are TGTGCCAGCAGCCAAGATCCCCGTGAGGGGGTCTCCAATGAGCAGTTCTTC.

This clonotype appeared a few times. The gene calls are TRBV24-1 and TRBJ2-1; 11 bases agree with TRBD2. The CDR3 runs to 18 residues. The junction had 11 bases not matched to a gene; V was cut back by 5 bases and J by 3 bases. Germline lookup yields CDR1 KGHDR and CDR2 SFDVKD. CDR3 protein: CATSATLTSGILYNEQFF. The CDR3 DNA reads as TGTGCCACCAGTGCAACCTTGACTAGCGGGATACTCTACAATGAGCAGTTCTTC.